This TCR beta chain was found in a study of blood T cells in healthy people across ages. About the research overall: Researchers report that template switching captured about one barcoded beta molecule per two T cells. Overall study findings and caveats: Bulk PBMC profiling left naive and antigen-experienced comparisons inconclusive. Strong correlation linked observed beta diversity and percent naive T cells.

Per the germline V gene, CDR1 is MNHEY and CDR2 is SMNVEV (reference sequence). This CDR3 comprises 19 residues. On this clonotype: Its target is unknown.

It was with a sample-barcoded 5' primer and a J-beta primer mix that a second PCR of roughly 7 to 12 cycles was run. A template-switch adaptor containing 12 random nucleotides labeled each cDNA molecule. TCRdb passed the 5' RACE reads through MiXCR, listing each CDR3 protein once. The sample has 1.5 million to 2 million distinct CDR3 sequences, roughly 32% seen once. V usage is TRBV27 and J usage is TRBJ2-5; 7 bases align to TRBD2. The J call may be incorrect, as the DNA end agrees better with TRBJ2-4. Material for sequencing was blood. The clonotype was recovered from a woman between 25 and 40 years old in good health. CDR3 sequence: CASSFRNSGAGATENIQYF. The CDR3 nucleotides read TGTGCCAGCAGTTTTCGAAACTCCGGGGCGGGAGCGACCGAAAACATTCAGTACTTC.